The 27 T cell receptor beta chains presented below share a single source sample, sequenced in a study of blood T cells in healthy people across ages. Together with a sample-barcoded 5' primer, a J-beta primer mix was included in a second PCR lasting roughly 6 to 12 cycles. A single record per CDR3 protein comes from TCRdb applying MiXCR to the 5' RACE reads. The data contain roughly 700,000 distinct CDR3 sequences, around 48% of them seen just once; the ten biggest clones take up approximately 32%. Sequenced sample: blood. The receptors were sampled from a woman aged 55-75 years in good health.

This CDR3 is CASGAWGRLKNEQFF. The DNA of the CDR3 is TGTGCCAGCGGGGCGTGGGGGCGGTTAAAAAATGAGCAGTTCTTC. The chain employs TRBV6-2 or TRBV6-3 and TRBJ2-1; maybe TRBD1 (6 bases). CDR1 is MNHEY and CDR2 is SVGEGT in the germline V gene. The germline V and J ends were trimmed by 8 bases and 7 bases, with 21 bases remaining between them. The CDR3 is 15 residues long.

The rearrangement links TRBV4-2 to TRBJ2-6, with D maybe TRBD1 (6 bases). Germline lookup yields CDR1 LGHNA and CDR2 YNFKEQ. V was trimmed by 0 bases and J by 0 bases, leaving 15 bases between them. The CDR3 totals 19 residues. The CDR3 spells CASSQENREFLSGANVLTF. The CDR3 region has the DNA TGTGCCAGCAGCCAAGAAAACAGGGAATTTCTCTCTGGGGCCAACGTCCTGACTTTC.

This clonotype showed up many times. V usage is TRBV10-3 and J usage is TRBJ2-7, with 12 bases fitting TRBD1. The germline gives CDR1 ENHRY, CDR2 SYGVKD. The J segment lost 1 base and the V segment lost 8 bases, leaving 12 bases of the junction unmatched. The CDR3 has 17 amino acids. CDR3 amino acids: CAIGGFGTGGKSYEQYF. CDR3 bases: TGTGCCATCGGGGGTTTCGGGACAGGGGGCAAGTCCTACGAGCAGTACTTC.

This sequence joins TRBV7-2 and TRBJ2-2; D unresolved. With 1 base removed from V and 7 bases from J, the gap between germline ends came to 7 bases. Per the germline V gene, CDR1 is SGHTA and CDR2 is FQGNSA. The length of the CDR3 is 13 residues. CDR3 nucleotides: TGTGCCAGCAGCTTAGTAGCATACGGGGAGCTGTTTTTT. Amino acids: CASSLVAYGELFF.

This clonotype was seen more than once but under ten times. V and J are TRBV29-1 and TRBJ1-1; no firm D call. There are 11 residues in the CDR3. In germline, CDR1 is SQVTM, CDR2 ANQGSEA. The V end was cut by 7 bases, the J end by 9 bases, with 15 bases between. The chain's CDR3 is CSATYWEKAFF. The CDR3 coding sequence is TGCAGCGCCACTTACTGGGAGAAAGCTTTCTTT.

In its sample, this clonotype was seen a few times. CDR3 in amino acids: CASSQGGPRTDTQYF. The CDR3 region has the DNA TGTGCCAGCAGCCAAGGGGGACCCCGCACAGATACGCAGTATTTT. The chain recombines TRBV4-2 with TRBJ2-3; D could derive from TRBD1 or TRBD2 (5 bases each). V was pared by 1 base and J by 1 base, with 9 bases between. CDR1 and CDR2 from the germline V gene are LGHNA and YNFKEQ. The CDR3 has 15 amino acids.

This clonotype turned up a few times. The J gene is TRBJ2-7, the V gene TRBV4-3, with 9 bases matching TRBD1. Trimming cost V 1 base and J 7 bases; bases outside gene matches: 8. The CDR3 sequence is 15 residues long. Per germline, CDR1 LGHNA and CDR2 YSLEER. In nucleotides, the CDR3 is TGCGCCAGCAGCCAAGCTCTACAGGGGGCGAGGGAGCAGTACTTC. Encoded protein: CASSQALQGAREQYF.

J is TRBJ1-1 and V is TRBV10-3; 7 nucleotides align to TRBD1. Germline CDR1 and CDR2: ENHRY and SYGVKD. This CDR3 comprises 13 residues. The junction had 3 bases not matched to a gene; V was cut back by 8 bases and J by 0 bases. The DNA of the CDR3 is TGTGCCATCGAACAGGGGCTGAACACTGAAGCTTTCTTT. Protein sequence: CAIEQGLNTEAFF.

The V and J genes are TRBV10-3 and TRBJ2-5; D is unclear. Deletions cut 5 bases from V and 11 bases from J, with 9 bases between. This CDR3 has 10 amino acids. Germline values: CDR1 ENHRY, CDR2 SYGVKD. The chain's CDR3 is CAISPQKQYF. The CDR3 bases are TGTGCCATCAGTCCCCAAAAGCAGTACTTC.

For this clonotype: A junction boundary mismatches the germline segment, possibly from a read error. The V call is TRBV6-6, the J call TRBJ2-3, with D perhaps matching TRBD1 or TRBD2 (5 bases each). The CDR3 runs 13 residues. The germline CDR1 and CDR2 sequences are MNHNY and SVGAGI (reference sequence). The CDR3 bases are TGTGCTAGCACGGGGCAGGGTATAGATACGCAGTATTTT. Its protein is CASTGQGIDTQYF.

The V gene is TRBV20-1, the J gene TRBJ2-5; 15 positions match TRBD2. The CDR3 runs to 16 residues. The trim removed 5 bases at V and 5 bases at J, leaving 9 bases unmatched. Germline-derived CDR1 and CDR2 are DFQATT and SNEGSKA (reference sequence). CDR3 DNA sequence: TGCAGTGCTCGGACTAGCGGGAGGGGGGGGAGGGAGACCCAGTACTTC. Amino acids: CSARTSGRGGRETQYF.

Of note for this clonotype: At one end, the junction sequence differs from germline, possibly due to a read error. The chain employs TRBV20-1 and TRBJ1-1; 8 nucleotides agree with TRBD1. The CDR3 is made up of 14 amino acids. Germline values: CDR1 DFQATT, CDR2 SNEGSKA (reference sequence). Written as DNA, the CDR3 is TGCAGTGCTCGAGAAGGACAGGGCCACACTGAAGCTTTCTTT. Protein product: CSAREGQGHTEAFF.

The chain is built from TRBV3-1 and TRBJ2-7; no clear D. The CDR3 totals 15 residues. Germline CDR1 LGHDT, CDR2 YNNKEL (reference sequence). V gave up 2 bases and J gave up 2 bases, with 13 bases separating them. The CDR3 DNA follows: TGTGCCAGCAGCCAAACCGGACGGGTAACCTACGAGCAGTACTTC. Translated: CASSQTGRVTYEQYF.

A few counts support this clonotype. V usage is TRBV4-2 and J usage is TRBJ2-1; D gene uncertain. Gene TRBJ2-7 matches the end of the DNA better, so the J call may be wrong. CDR1 is LGHNA and CDR2 is YNFKEQ in the germline V gene. The CDR3 extends over 15 amino acids. CDR3 sequence reads: CASSQEPSSYNEQYF. The CDR3 DNA is TGTGCCAGCAGTCAGGAACCCAGCTCCTACAATGAGCAGTACTTC.

The chain combines TRBV4-2 with TRBJ2-1; D is uncertain. Germline V gives CDR1 LGHNA, CDR2 YNFKEQ. Trimming took 1 base from V and 4 from J, leaving 2 bases between them. The CDR3 runs to 12 residues. CDR3 coding DNA: TGTGCCAGCAGCCAAGCTTACAATGAGCAGTTCTTC. This translates into CASSQAYNEQFF.

This chain connects TRBV7-2 to TRBJ2-7; the D is unclear. CDR1 and CDR2 from the germline V gene are SGHTA and FQGNSA. With 6 bases removed from V and 2 bases from J, the gap between germline ends came to 14 bases. The CDR3 has 14 residues. The CDR3 reads CASSVGPSPYEQYF. DNA for the CDR3: TGTGCCAGCAGTGTAGGACCTTCCCCCTACGAGCAGTACTTC. The entire variable domain, with the rest obtained from reference TRBV7-2 and TRBJ2-7, is as follows: GAGVSQSPSNKVTEKGKDVELRCDPISGHTALYWYRQSLGQGLEFLIYFQGNSAPDKSGLPSDRFSAERTGGSVSTLTIQRTQQEDSAVYLCASSVGPSPYEQYFGPGTRLTVT.

This clonotype was observed a few times. V and J are TRBV6-6 and TRBJ2-3, with 11 bases matching TRBD2. The CDR3 extends over 16 amino acids. Germline lookup yields CDR1 MNHNY and CDR2 SVGAGI (reference sequence). The J segment lost 4 bases and the V segment lost 2 bases, leaving 5 bases of the junction unmatched. The CDR3 spells CASSYPASGRSDTQYF. The CDR3 nucleotides are TGTGCCAGCAGTTACCCGGCTAGCGGGAGGTCAGATACGCAGTATTTT.

This clonotype was seen a single time. At one end the junction does not follow the germline gene, possibly because of a read error. V is TRBV6-5 and J is TRBJ2-5; possible D gene TRBD2, 6 bases. The length of the CDR3 is 13 residues. Germline V CDR1 and CDR2: MNHEY, SVGAGI. CDR3 residues: CAGSIGPWGEQYF. DNA of the CDR3: TGTGCCGGCAGTATAGGGCCCTGGGGGGAGCAGTACTTC.

Ten or more counts support this clonotype. This chain links TRBV5-1 with TRBJ2-1; 13 bases are shared with TRBD2. The CDR3 totals 16 residues. CDR1 and CDR2 from the germline V gene are SGHRS and YFSETQ. V lost 0 bases to trimming and J lost 4 bases; unmatched junction nucleotides: 1. Here the CDR3 reads CASSLAGLAGYNEQFF. The CDR3 DNA is TGCGCCAGCAGCTTGGCGGGACTAGCGGGATACAATGAGCAGTTCTTC.

DNA of the CDR3: TGTGCCAGCAGATACCAGACGAATGAGCAGTTCTTC. As protein: CASRYQTNEQFF. The V and J genes are TRBV11-1 and TRBJ2-1, with D unclear. Germline loops: CDR1 SGHAT, CDR2 FQDESV (reference sequence). The CDR3 sequence is 12 residues long. V shed 6 bases and J shed 7 bases, with 10 bases lying between them.

The V gene is TRBV5-5, the J gene TRBJ2-1; 8 bases match TRBD1. This CDR3 region has 15 residues. Germline loops: CDR1 SGHKS, CDR2 YYEKEE (reference sequence). Germline trimming cut 0 bases from V and 8 bases from J; bases unmatched to any gene: 7. CDR3 residues: CASSLVQGAGDEQFF. In nucleotides, the CDR3 is TGTGCCAGCAGCTTGGTGCAGGGGGCTGGAGATGAGCAGTTCTTC.

This chain links TRBV24-1 with TRBJ2-3; a possible D gene is TRBD1 (6 bases). V was shortened by 4 bases and J by 4 bases, with 17 bases between the two germline ends. Germline V lookup: CDR1 KGHDR, CDR2 SFDVKD. This CDR3 contains 16 residues. The CDR3 sequence is CATSDPTGGAPDTQYF. Here the CDR3 DNA reads TGTGCCACCAGTGACCCGACAGGTGGGGCGCCAGATACGCAGTATTTT.

Only a few counts were recorded for this clonotype. The chain employs TRBV20-1 and TRBJ2-1, with 10 bases that match TRBD2. This CDR3 spans 14 amino acids. V dropped 6 bases and J dropped 8; count of bases not matched to a gene: 10. Germline V gives CDR1 DFQATT, CDR2 SNEGSKA (reference sequence). CDR3 DNA sequence: TGCAGTGCCAGGACTAGCGGTAAGAGGGATGAGCAGTTCTTC. This gives the protein CSARTSGKRDEQFF.

The chain couples TRBV5-8 to TRBJ2-1; D is perhaps TRBD2 (5 bases). Trimming took 8 bases from V and 0 from J, leaving 15 bases between them. Per the germline V gene, CDR1 is SGHTS and CDR2 is YDEGEE. The CDR3 extends over 15 amino acids. In nucleotides, the CDR3 is TGTGCCAGGGGTAGAACGGGAACCTCCTACAATGAGCAGTTCTTC. Amino acids: CARGRTGTSYNEQFF.

This clonotype has just a few counts. V gene TRBV29-1 combines with J gene TRBJ2-7; TRBD1 or TRBD2 may be the D gene (5 bases each). The CDR3 contains 12 residues. Trimming cost V 7 bases and J 4 bases, with 14 bases left between them. From germline, CDR1 is SQVTM and CDR2 ANQGSEA. The CDR3 loop reads CSGILGEYEQYF. CDR3 DNA sequence: TGCAGCGGTATACTAGGGGAATACGAGCAGTACTTC.

The CDR3 coding sequence is TGTGCCAGCCACAGGGGGCGCGGGGAGACCCAGTACTTC. This codes for CASHRGRGETQYF. V usage is TRBV2 and J usage is TRBJ2-5; 9 bases agree with TRBD1. The CDR3 has 13 residues. The trim removed 8 bases at V and 5 bases at J, leaving 6 bases unmatched. Germline CDR1 SNHLY, CDR2 FYNNEI.

The chain links TRBV24-1 to TRBJ2-3, with D tentatively TRBD1 or TRBD2 (5 bases each). V lost 6 bases, J lost 6 bases, and 18 bases lay in between. Germline V gives CDR1 KGHDR, CDR2 SFDVKD. This CDR3 spans 15 amino acids. CDR3 loop: CATSQGRQGADTQYF. The CDR3, as DNA: TGTGCCACCAGTCAGGGACGTCAAGGGGCCGATACGCAGTATTTT.